Presented here are 12 T cell receptor beta chains from one specimen sequenced in a study of control samples from healthy donors and cancer patients (TCRdb year 2020). The method was the immunoSEQ multiplex PCR assay. Drawn from immuneACCESS, this table holds only the in-frame rearrangements with V and J called that TCRdb kept. Clones are partly lost; checked studies trace under half to an unresolved V gene and leave the rest unexplained. Present in this sample are 350,000 to 450,000 clones, roughly 90% of which were seen just once. 5.5% to 7.5% of the sample is held by the ten biggest clonotypes. The specimen was PBMCs. The receptor set was obtained from a man aged 40-55 years with head and neck cancer.

This clone came up once. The chain combines TRBV15 with TRBJ1-1, with TRBD1 matching 8 bases. Unmatched junction bases numbered 3, after V lost 2 bases and J lost 1 base. In germline, CDR1 is LNHNV, CDR2 YYDKDF (reference sequence). The CDR3 contains 15 residues. CDR3 protein: CATSRFGQGNTEAFF. CDR3 sequence (DNA): TGTGCCACCAGCAGATTTGGACAGGGGAACACTGAAGCTTTCTTT.

The V call is TRBV6-5, the J call TRBJ2-1; D gene ambiguous. The CDR3 runs to 13 residues. Germline V gene lookup returns CDR1 MNHEY and CDR2 SVGAGI. V lost 6 bases, J lost 7 bases, and 13 bases lay in between. The CDR3 region is CASRGPERNEQFF. CDR3 nucleotide sequence: TGTGCCAGCAGGGGCCCAGAGAGAAATGAGCAGTTCTTC.

The rearrangement uses TRBV27 and TRBJ1-1, with 7 bases identical to TRBD1. The CDR3 is made up of 13 amino acids. Looked up from germline, CDR1 is MNHEY and CDR2 is SMNVEV (reference sequence). The trim removed 7 bases at V and 7 bases at J, leaving 9 bases unmatched. For the CDR3, the DNA is TGTGCCAGCAACACAGGGGTTTCAGGTGAAGCTTTCTTT. Translation gives CASNTGVSGEAFF.

The gene calls are TRBV6-5 and TRBJ2-1, with TRBD2 matching over 10 bases. Germline-derived CDR1 and CDR2 are MNHEY and SVGAGI. The CDR3 is 14 amino acids. V dropped 6 bases and J dropped 8; count of bases not matched to a gene: 7. The CDR3 sequence: CASSRGTSADEQFF. The CDR3 DNA sequence: TGTGCCAGCAGCAGGGGGACTAGCGCCGATGAGCAGTTCTTC.

The CDR3 bases are TGTGCCAGCAGTTTGGACAGGGGGATTACAGAGCAGTTCTTC. Its translation is CASSLDRGITEQFF. The genes are TRBV27 and TRBJ2-1; the match to TRBD1 covers 10 bases. This CDR3 region has 14 residues. J was trimmed by 10 bases and V by 3 bases; bases with no gene match: 6. The germline gives CDR1 MNHEY, CDR2 SMNVEV (reference sequence).

The genes are TRBV30 and TRBJ1-1; 9 nucleotides line up with TRBD1. The V gene's germline CDR1 is GTSNPN and CDR2 SVGIG (reference sequence). The CDR3 runs 13 residues. With 3 bases clipped from V and 1 base from J, the junction kept 0 bases outside the gene matches. For the CDR3, the DNA is TGTGCCTGGAGGACAGGGGGGAACACTGAAGCTTTCTTT. This translates into CAWRTGGNTEAFF.

The chain recombines TRBV19 with TRBJ1-5; 7 bases map to TRBD1. CDR3 length: 16 residues. The germline CDR1 and CDR2 sequences are LNHDA and SQIVND (reference sequence). V lost 6 bases and J lost 0; bases outside the gene matches: 8. Written as DNA, the CDR3 is TGTGCCAGTAGCCCGGGACAGAGTTATAGCAATCAGCCCCAGCATTTT. Amino acid sequence: CASSPGQSYSNQPQHF.

V and J are TRBV7-9 and TRBJ1-6, with a weak D call TRBD1 (5 bases). The CDR3 runs to 17 residues. Germline-derived CDR1 and CDR2 are SEHNR and FQNEAQ (reference sequence). The germline V and J ends were trimmed by 5 bases and 2 bases, with 16 bases remaining between them. CDR3 in amino acids: CASSPGAVGAYNSPLHF. In DNA, the CDR3 is TGTGCCAGCAGCCCTGGGGCAGTCGGCGCCTATAATTCACCCCTCCACTTT.

As to this clone: Other DNA sequences within the sample encode an identical CDR3. The rearrangement links TRBV2 to TRBJ1-5, with a weak D call TRBD1 (6 bases). Germline V gives CDR1 SNHLY, CDR2 FYNNEI. This CDR3 region has 14 residues. V lost 6 bases, J lost 6 bases, and 15 bases lay in between. CDR3 region: CASRTGRVGQPQHF. The DNA of the CDR3 is TGTGCCAGCAGAACAGGGAGGGTGGGTCAGCCCCAGCATTTT. The variable domain in full, completed from reference TRBV2 and TRBJ1-5, reads EPEVTQTPSHQVTQMGQEVILRCVPISNHLYFYWYRQILGQKVEFLVSFYNNEISEKSEIFDDQFSVERPDGSNFTLKIRSTKLEDSAMYFCASRTGRVGQPQHFGDGTRLSIL.

The chain recombines TRBV10-3 with TRBJ2-3; the D is unclear. V lost 3 bases, J lost 4 bases, and 11 bases lay in between. CDR3 length: 14 amino acids. Germline V gene data show CDR1 as ENHRY and CDR2 as SYGVKD. CDR3: CAISEPGEADTQYF. The CDR3 coding sequence is TGTGCCATCAGTGAACCCGGCGAGGCAGATACGCAGTATTTT.

CDR3 DNA: TGTGCCAGCAGTGCGGACGGGAACACTGAAGCTTTCTTT. Its protein is CASSADGNTEAFF. The chain is built from TRBV2 and TRBJ1-1; D call uncertain. Trimming left V 4 bases short and J 1 base short, with 7 bases between. Germline CDR1 SNHLY, CDR2 FYNNEI. The CDR3 loop spans 13 amino acids.

The chain recombines TRBV4-1 with TRBJ2-4, with 11 bases identical to TRBD2. CDR1 and CDR2 from the germline V gene are MGHRA and YSYEKL. The V segment lost 5 bases and the J segment 5 bases; nucleotides outside the gene matches: 5. The CDR3 extends over 15 amino acids. The CDR3 here is CASSVLGLAENIQYF. The CDR3 DNA sequence: TGCGCCAGCAGCGTTTTGGGACTAGCGGAAAACATTCAGTACTTC.